The 9 T cell receptor beta chains given below trace back to one sample, sequenced in a study of T cell repertoires in cytomegalovirus infection. TCRdb re-analysed the reads in MiXCR, keeping a single row per CDR3 protein. The sample contains some 800,000 distinct CDR3 sequences, roughly 33% of which appear only once. These receptors' targets are unknown. The sample here was cultured CD8+ T cells from PBMCs, taken from culture after CMV antigen stimulation. These receptors all stem from a human donor in good health (CMV status not recorded). Some clones in this sample may be carry-over from other donors' samples.

This clonotype was found a few times. The CDR3 nucleotides read TGCGCCAGCAGCCAAGAGGGACAGAGTAATGAAAAACTGTTTTTT. It codes for CASSQEGQSNEKLFF. The rearrangement links TRBV4-1 to TRBJ1-4; TRBD1 agrees at 7 bases. CDR3 length equals 15 residues. V lost 0 bases, J lost 4 bases, and 2 bases stayed unmatched. Per the germline V gene, CDR1 is MGHRA and CDR2 is YSYEKL.

The gene calls are TRBV6-6 and TRBJ1-1; unclear D gene. Trimming shortened V by 8 bases and J by 5 bases, and 12 bases separated the two germline ends. Germline-derived CDR1 and CDR2 are MNHNY and SVGAGI (reference sequence). This CDR3 has 12 amino acids. This CDR3 reads CASGEVKTEAFF. Here the CDR3 DNA reads TGTGCCAGCGGTGAGGTTAAGACTGAAGCTTTCTTT.

This clonotype was observed a handful of times. The chain links TRBV12-5 to TRBJ2-5, with D unclear. V was cut by 6 bases and J by 0 bases, with 11 bases left in between. CDR1 and CDR2 (germline): LGHNT, FRNRAP. The CDR3 contains 14 residues. The CDR3 bases are TGTGCTAGTGGGGCAGGCTTGTACCAAGAGACCCAGTACTTC. Its protein is CASGAGLYQETQYF.

This clonotype was counted only a few times. This sequence joins TRBV5-4 and TRBJ1-1; 10 nucleotides agree with TRBD1. The germline gives CDR1 SGHNT, CDR2 YYREEE (reference sequence). CDR3 length equals 13 residues. V lost 4 bases and J lost 11; bases outside the gene matches: 8. CDR3 in DNA: TGTGCCAGCAGCGAGGGACAGGGGTACTGGGCTTTCTTT. Amino acids: CASSEGQGYWAFF.

This clonotype was detected once. J is TRBJ2-7 and V is TRBV12-3 or TRBV12-4; D gene ambiguous. This CDR3 contains 14 residues. V was clipped by 1 base and J by 7 bases, with 14 bases between them. CDR3: CASSLVLPLSEQYF. CDR3 nucleotides: TGTGCCAGCAGTTTAGTGCTCCCCTTAAGTGAGCAGTACTTC.

The chain joins TRBV27 to TRBJ2-7, with D unresolved. CDR1 is MNHEY, CDR2 SMNVEV, per germline (reference sequence). This CDR3 has 13 residues. V shed 5 bases and J shed 3 bases, with 11 bases lying between them. Here the CDR3 reads CASSPRVYYEQYF. The CDR3 nucleotides read TGTGCCAGCAGTCCCCGGGTATACTACGAGCAGTACTTC.

V usage is TRBV28 and J usage is TRBJ1-5; 8 bases match TRBD1. V lost 4 bases to trimming and J lost 7 bases; unmatched junction nucleotides: 6. The germline V gene encodes CDR1 MDHEN and CDR2 SYDVKM. The CDR3 is 14 residues long. DNA of the CDR3: TGTGCCAGCAGTTCCGCGGACAGGGCCCAGCCCCAGCATTTT. Translating it yields CASSSADRAQPQHF.

The V gene is TRBV20-1, the J gene TRBJ2-5, with D unresolved. V gave up 0 bases and J gave up 2 bases, with 10 bases separating them. Germline CDR1 DFQATT, CDR2 SNEGSKA (reference sequence). This CDR3 is 14 amino acids long. The CDR3: CSARDLLQQETQYF. For the CDR3, the DNA is TGCAGTGCTAGAGATCTATTACAGCAAGAGACCCAGTACTTC.

Ten or more counts support this clonotype. The chain carries TRBV10-1 and TRBJ2-2; tentatively, D is TRBD1 or TRBD2 (6 bases each). Germline V CDR1 and CDR2: WNHNN, SYGVQD (reference sequence). The CDR3 extends over 15 amino acids. V was cut by 3 bases and J by 5 bases, with 13 bases left in between. CDR3 DNA: TGCGCCAGCAGTGATCCCAGGGGAGGAACCGGGGAGCTGTTTTTT. It specifies CASSDPRGGTGELFF.